Shown below are 21 T cell receptor beta chains from a single sample sequenced in a study of T cell responses to AZD1222 COVID-19 vaccine (TCRdb year 2021). To prepare the library, the immunoSEQ multiplex PCR assay was applied. TCRdb re-hosts the immuneACCESS table, in-frame sequences only. Its copies lack some clones; in the studies checked, an unresolved V gene accounts for under half of them, and the cause for the rest is not known. The sample table records some 170,000 clones; about 91% of these occur just once. 1% to 1.4% of the sample comes from the top ten. The time point tag for this specimen amounts to: about 28 days (+/-7) after the second vaccine dose. The sample consisted of peripheral blood, taken 28 days after the second AZD1222 dose. The receptors derive from an adult who received the AZD1222 COVID-19 vaccine.

The chain is built from TRBV20-1 and TRBJ1-5; D is uncertain. Trimming stripped 3 bases from V and 4 bases from J, with 10 bases between. The CDR3 spans 13 residues. Per the germline V gene, CDR1 is DFQATT and CDR2 is SNEGSKA (reference sequence). For the CDR3, the DNA is TGCAGTGCTAGTAGCGGCCTTAATCAGCCCCAGCATTTT. Its translation: CSASSGLNQPQHF.

The rearrangement uses TRBV3-1 (or the pseudogene TRBV3-2) and TRBJ1-1, with D perhaps TRBD1 (5 bases). This CDR3 has 16 residues. Looked up from germline, CDR1 is LGHDT and CDR2 is YNNKEL (reference sequence). The V gene lost 1 base and the J gene lost 1 base, with 13 bases spanning the gap. The CDR3 reads CASSQVAGKWNTEAFF. CDR3 coding DNA: TGTGCCAGCAGCCAAGTGGCAGGGAAGTGGAACACTGAAGCTTTCTTT.

As concerns this clone: At the DNA level, this CDR3 is encoded by other sequences in the same sample as well. The chain recombines TRBV27 with TRBJ1-2, with TRBD1 matching over 7 bases. Trimming at V came to 5 bases and at J to 4 bases, leaving 7 bases not matched to a gene. This CDR3 has 14 residues. Germline CDR1 MNHEY, CDR2 SMNVEV (reference sequence). CDR3 DNA sequence: TGTGCCAGCAGTCTGGGGGGACAGCCCTATGGCTACACCTTC. This translates into CASSLGGQPYGYTF.

This clone showed up just once. This chain connects TRBV3-1 (or the pseudogene TRBV3-2) to TRBJ2-4; D may correspond to TRBD1 or TRBD2 (5 bases each). CDR3 length: 18 amino acids. From germline, CDR1 is LGHDT and CDR2 YNNKEL (reference sequence). V was shortened by 4 bases and J by 0 bases, with 19 bases between the two germline ends. In DNA, the CDR3 is TGTGCCAGCAGCCCCGGCTGGGGGAACAGCCGAGCCAAAAACATTCAGTACTTC. Translating it yields CASSPGWGNSRAKNIQYF.

This chain uses TRBV5-1 with TRBJ1-4; 7 bases match TRBD1. The CDR3 length is 16 residues. The V segment lost 3 bases and the J segment 8 bases; nucleotides outside the gene matches: 13. CDR1 and CDR2 from the germline V gene are SGHRS and YFSETQ. CDR3 DNA sequence: TGCGCCAGCAGCTCCCTTCCTACAGGGGCGGGGGAAAAACTGTTTTTT. Its translation: CASSSLPTGAGEKLFF.

The chain is built from TRBV5-5 and TRBJ1-2; no clear D gene. The CDR3 extends over 17 amino acids. Per germline, CDR1 SGHKS and CDR2 YYEKEE (reference sequence). Trimming cost V 4 bases and J 7 bases, with 26 bases left between them. CDR3 region: CASSRRIQLRGGSGYTF. CDR3 coding DNA: TGTGCCAGCAGCCGACGAATACAATTAAGAGGAGGGAGTGGCTACACCTTC.

This clone appeared a single time. The rearrangement links TRBV6-6 to TRBJ1-1, with D possibly being TRBD1 (5 bases). V lost 2 bases to trimming and J lost 4 bases, with 11 bases between them. This CDR3 is 14 amino acids long. From germline, CDR1 is MNHNY and CDR2 SVGAGI (reference sequence). The DNA of the CDR3 is TGTGCCAGCAGTTACGGGGGAGATGGCACTGAAGCTTTCTTT. This sequence encodes CASSYGGDGTEAFF.

The chain links TRBV27 to TRBJ1-2; 12 bases line up with TRBD1. This CDR3 is 15 amino acids long. The ends lost 4 bases at V and 6 bases at J; junction bases unmatched: 6. Germline lookup yields CDR1 MNHEY and CDR2 SMNVEV (reference sequence). Written as DNA, the CDR3 is TGTGCCAGCAGTTCTCCGGGACAGGGGGCGGATGGCTACACCTTC. This codes for CASSSPGQGADGYTF.

The sample holds one count of this clone. The chain joins TRBV6-2 or TRBV6-3 to TRBJ2-7; 8 bases line up with TRBD2. In germline, CDR1 is MNHEY, CDR2 SVGEGT. V lost 5 bases, J lost 0 bases, and 6 bases stayed unmatched. The CDR3 runs to 15 residues. The DNA of the CDR3 is TGTGCCAGCAGTGTGCTAGCGGGTAGCTCCTACGAGCAGTACTTC. Protein: CASSVLAGSSYEQYF.

The V and J genes are TRBV7-6 and TRBJ2-1; D assignment may be TRBD1 or TRBD2 (5 bases each). The CDR3 loop spans 16 amino acids. Trimming cost V 2 bases and J 4 bases, with 15 bases left between them. The V gene's germline CDR1 is SGHVS and CDR2 FNYEAQ. This CDR3 reads CASSLLTGRQYNEQFF. The CDR3 DNA follows: TGTGCCAGCAGCTTACTTACGGGACGGCAATACAATGAGCAGTTCTTC.

The rearrangement uses TRBV3-1 (or the pseudogene TRBV3-2) and TRBJ1-2, with TRBD1 matching 12 bases. Germline V gene data show CDR1 as LGHDT and CDR2 as YNNKEL (reference sequence). With V trimmed by 4 bases and J by 8 bases, 11 bases remained unmatched. This CDR3 region has 16 residues. The CDR3 loop is CASSPGTGGTGWGYTF. The CDR3 nucleotides read TGTGCCAGCAGCCCTGGGACAGGGGGCACTGGTTGGGGCTACACCTTC.

The rearrangement joins TRBV10-3 to TRBJ1-1; D is unresolved. Germline CDR1 ENHRY, CDR2 SYGVKD. The CDR3 length is 16 residues. Trimming pared 3 bases from V and 5 bases from J, leaving 19 bases between. CDR3 residues: CAISDEGALGWTEAFF. DNA for the CDR3: TGTGCCATCAGTGATGAAGGTGCGCTGGGCTGGACTGAAGCTTTCTTT.

The genes are TRBV7-9 and TRBJ2-2, with TRBD1 matching 7 bases. The germline gives CDR1 SEHNR, CDR2 FQNEAQ (reference sequence). V lost 5 bases, J lost 0 bases, and 6 bases stayed unmatched. The CDR3 covers 16 residues. This chain's CDR3 is CASSGRQGSNTGELFF. The CDR3, as DNA: TGTGCCAGCAGCGGACGACAGGGCTCGAACACCGGGGAGCTGTTTTTT. Supplemented by reference TRBV7-9 and TRBJ2-2, the full variable domain reads DTGVSQNPRHKITKRGQNVTFRCDPISEHNRLYWYRQTLGQGPEFLTYFQNEAQLEKSRLLSDRFSAERPKGSFSTLEIQRTEQGDSAMYLCASSGRQGSNTGELFFGEGSRLTVL.

This chain joins TRBV9 and TRBJ2-5; tentatively, D is TRBD1 or TRBD2 (6 bases each). Germline V gene sequence: CDR1 SGDLS, CDR2 YYNGEE. The V end lost 4 bases, the J end lost 2 bases, and 15 bases lay between the germline ends. This CDR3 region has 15 residues. CDR3 nucleotides: TGTGCCAGCAGCCCAGGAATAGGGGGGCAAGAGACCCAGTACTTC. Protein: CASSPGIGGQETQYF.

The chain has TRBV6-5 and TRBJ2-7; TRBD1 aligns across 8 bases. V lost 6 bases and J lost 4; bases outside the gene matches: 8. This CDR3 has 14 residues. Germline-derived CDR1 and CDR2 are MNHEY and SVGAGI. CDR3 region: CASSPAGGRYEQYF. For the CDR3, the DNA is TGTGCCAGCAGCCCCGCAGGGGGCAGGTACGAGCAGTACTTC.

V usage is TRBV12-3 or TRBV12-4 and J usage is TRBJ1-2, with D hard to call. The CDR3 is 12 residues long. The V end lost 2 bases, the J end lost 4 bases, and 5 bases lay between the germline ends. The CDR3 bases are TGTGCCAGCAGTTTAAGTCTCTATGGCTACACCTTC. It encodes CASSLSLYGYTF.

The CDR3 loop reads CASSSPGQGLESPDGSYNEQFF. The CDR3 DNA reads TGTGCCAGCAGCAGCCCGGGACAGGGGTTGGAGAGCCCTGACGGTTCCTACAATGAGCAGTTCTTC. This chain uses TRBV21-1 with TRBJ2-1; TRBD1 is taken as the D call from the table, unchecked against the DNA. TRBV21-1 is a pseudogene locus. The CDR3 is made up of 22 amino acids.

The V call is TRBV20-1, the J call TRBJ2-1, with 12 positions matching TRBD2. Looked up from germline, CDR1 is DFQATT and CDR2 is SNEGSKA (reference sequence). CDR3 length: 16 residues. V shed 3 bases and J 7 bases; nucleotides not matched to a gene: 10. The CDR3 DNA reads as TGCAGTGCTAGTCCTCTAGCGGGGGGGCGTTGGAATGAGCAGTTCTTC. This gives the protein CSASPLAGGRWNEQFF.

CDR3 DNA sequence: TGTGCCAGCAGCCAACCCGGGACAGGAGCCTACGAGCAGTACTTC. Residues: CASSQPGTGAYEQYF. The chain has TRBV4-2 and TRBJ2-7; 8 bases line up with TRBD1. The germline V gene has CDR1 LGHNA and CDR2 YNFKEQ. The CDR3 extends over 15 amino acids. V was pared by 2 bases and J by 2 bases, with 5 bases of the junction left unmatched.

The genes are TRBV7-2 and TRBJ1-4; D is perhaps TRBD1 (5 bases). CDR1 SGHTA and CDR2 FQGNSA come from the germline V gene. The V and J ends lost 4 bases and 10 bases respectively, with 16 bases between them. The CDR3 length is 14 residues. The CDR3 sequence is CASSYRQGVGKLFF. The CDR3 region has the DNA TGTGCCAGCAGCTACCGGCAGGGTGTGGGAAAACTGTTTTTT.

This rearrangement joins TRBV9 to TRBJ1-1; TRBD1 might be the D (5 bases). The germline V and J ends were trimmed by 4 bases and 11 bases, with 21 bases remaining between them. Germline lookup yields CDR1 SGDLS and CDR2 YYNGEE. This CDR3 region has 14 residues. CDR3 nucleotide sequence: TGTGCCAGCAGCCCCCAAATTTCGACAGTTATGGCTTTCTTT. The encoded protein is CASSPQISTVMAFF. The full variable domain, its missing parts supplied by reference TRBV9 and TRBJ1-1, is DSGVTQTPKHLITATGQRVTLRCSPRSGDLSVYWYQQSLDQGLQFLIQYYNGEERAKGNILERFSAQQFPDLHSELNLSSLELGDSALYFCASSPQISTVMAFFGQGTRLTVV.